The TCR beta chain described here comes from a study of OX40 agonist ivuxolimab in advanced cancers. The wider study: Anti-PD-1, anti-PD-L1 or anti-CTLA-4 therapy given earlier was allowed, and 35% to 50% had some.

Produced via immunoSEQ multiplex PCR; TCRdb's table is partial and in-frame only. The repertoire includes 45,000 to 50,000 clones, around 84% of them detected once, and around 2% sits in the top ten. General observations from the study: Clonal expansion from baseline to week 6 occurred in both CD4+ and CD8+ T cells.

As to this clone: Its antigen is undetermined.

The sample was CD4+ or CD8+ T cells sorted from blood, taken in a trial of the OX40 agonist ivuxolimab. This clonotype originated in an adult with an advanced solid tumor such as melanoma, head and neck, liver or kidney cancer.

Here the CDR3 DNA reads TGCGCCAGCAGCCCCTCGGGGAGATTGAACACTGAAGCTTTCTTT. This codes for CASSPSGRLNTEAFF. The J gene is TRBJ1-1, the V gene TRBV5-1; D is unresolved. The CDR3 extends over 15 amino acids. Germline-derived CDR1 and CDR2 are SGHRS and YFSETQ. Trimming left V 4 bases short and J 0 bases short, with 13 bases between.